The present TCR beta chain was sequenced within a study of T-cell reconstitution after alpha-beta-depleted transplantation in children. The TCRbeta library was prepared with unique molecular identifiers. TCRdb redid the calling of the PCR reads with MiXCR, one entry per CDR3 protein. The sample gives about 690,000 distinct CDR3 sequences, about 15% of which show up once; about 1.1% is in the top ten. This clonotype was seen ten or more times. The clonotype was recovered from a human donor who donated a stem cell graft to a child with acute myeloid leukemia. The starting material was PBMCs from the stem cell graft donor, obtained from the stem cell graft.

In DNA form, the CDR3 reads TGTGCCACCAGCAGAGATCGGGGGATGGGCACTGAAGCTTTCTTT. Encoded protein: CATSRDRGMGTEAFF. The chain uses TRBV15 and TRBJ1-1, with D perhaps TRBD1 (5 bases). The V gene's germline CDR1 is LNHNV and CDR2 YYDKDF (reference sequence). The V and J ends lost 0 bases and 4 bases respectively, with 12 bases between them. The CDR3 has 15 amino acids.